In this sample, the clone carrying this TCR beta chain turned up a few times. Its antigen is unknown. CDR3 length: 15 residues. V lost 5 bases, J lost 1 base, and 5 bases stayed unmatched. Germline V gene data show CDR1 as LNHDA and CDR2 as SQIVND (reference sequence). Indicated time point: newly diagnosed GD, antithyroid drugs for less than 3 months. PBMC RNA was the source of the TCR library. The guidelines of the American Thyroid Association were the basis for diagnosing Graves' disease. The data were obtained in a study of regulatory T cells in long-lasting Graves disease. Overall study results and limits: Newly diagnosed patients shared about a thousand public clonotypes; persistent patients shared about 2,500.

Library construction for TCR beta used iRepertoire HTBI primers and Arm-PCR of CDR3 regions. A single record per CDR3 protein comes from TCRdb applying MiXCR to the multiplex PCR reads. The table has hundreds of thousands of distinct CDR3 sequences, about 15% seen once. These data were likewise used in another study, on T cells in Graves' hyperthyroidism and ophthalmopathy.

The receptor was isolated from a woman aged 25 to 39 with Graves disease. J is TRBJ2-7 and V is TRBV19, with TRBD1 matching 10 bases. Source: peripheral blood mononuclear cells (PBMCs), taken at new diagnosis, from a patient treated with antithyroid drugs. DNA of the CDR3: TGTGCCAGTAGTGCCGCGGGACAGGGGTCCTACGAGCAGTACTTC. Encoded protein: CASSAAGQGSYEQYF.